This T cell receptor beta chain is drawn from a study of beta chain features in type 1 diabetes. Reverse transcribing all isolated RNA meant expressed TCRB transcripts were sequenced. Method: immunoSEQ multiplex PCR; TCRdb's copy keeps in-frame clones and lacks some. The sample yields about 370,000 clones, roughly 15% seen once. The sample comprised naive CD4+ T cells from blood. This receptor was obtained from a woman aged 18 to 35 in good health.

The CDR3 is CASSLVQGANGELFF. In DNA form, the CDR3 reads TGCGCCAGCAGCTTGGTACAGGGGGCGAACGGGGAGCTGTTTTTT. The chain combines TRBV5-1 with TRBJ2-2; 9 bases line up with TRBD1. Germline V lookup: CDR1 SGHRS, CDR2 YFSETQ. With V trimmed by 0 bases and J by 7 bases, 4 bases remained unmatched. This CDR3 comprises 15 residues.